This T cell receptor beta chain stems from a study of T cell responses to AZD1222 COVID-19 vaccine. The study's findings and limits: Baseline serology detected seropositivity in only six or seven AZD1222 recipients. With two AZD1222 doses given, Spike-specific TCR breadth and depth both rose. Donor demographics were predominantly white British with a female majority; clonal diversity may be underestimated.

Generated by immunoSEQ multiplex PCR, the TCRdb table keeps only in-frame clones and is missing some. This table holds roughly 98,000 clones, 88% found once. In regard to this clone: Its target is not known.

Per the germline V gene, CDR1 is SGHRS and CDR2 is YFSETQ. Trimming took off 2 bases at V and 7 bases at J, with 13 bases between the two ends. The CDR3 loop spans 15 amino acids. The sequence was collected from an adult who received the AZD1222 COVID-19 vaccine. The J gene is TRBJ1-6, the V gene TRBV5-1; no clear D. The specimen was peripheral blood, collected 28 days after the second AZD1222 dose. The CDR3 reads CASSFTAVGNSPLHF. CDR3 DNA: TGCGCCAGCAGCTTTACCGCGGTGGGGAATTCACCCCTCCACTTT. Full variable domain (missing parts from reference TRBV5-1 and TRBJ1-6): KAGVTQTPRYLIKTRGQQVTLSCSPISGHRSVSWYQQTPGQGLQFLFEYFSETQRNKGNFPGRFSGRQFSNSRSEMNVSTLELGDSALYLCASSFTAVGNSPLHFGNGTRLTVT.